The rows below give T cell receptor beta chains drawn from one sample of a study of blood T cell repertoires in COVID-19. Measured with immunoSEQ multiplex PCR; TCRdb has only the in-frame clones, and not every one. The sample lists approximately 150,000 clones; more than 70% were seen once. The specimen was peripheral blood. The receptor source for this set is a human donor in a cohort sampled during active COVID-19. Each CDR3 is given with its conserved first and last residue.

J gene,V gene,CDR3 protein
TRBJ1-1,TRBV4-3,CASSRTTGNTEAFF
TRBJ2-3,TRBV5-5,CASSIPSTDTQYF
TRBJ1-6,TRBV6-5,CASTPSLGGSPLHF
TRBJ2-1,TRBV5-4,CAYKLGAPIYNEQFF
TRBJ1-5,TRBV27,CASSLSSSGNQPQHF
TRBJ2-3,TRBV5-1,CASSLVQRAQDTQYF
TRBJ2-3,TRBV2,CASSEAPKGTDTQYF
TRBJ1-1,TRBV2,CAITTEMNTEAFF
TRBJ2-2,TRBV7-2,CASSLGGSYTGELFF
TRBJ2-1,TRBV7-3,CASSLGGRDFNEQFF
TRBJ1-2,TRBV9,CASSVVGLQGVGYTF
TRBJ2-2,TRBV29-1,CSVGASDTGELFF
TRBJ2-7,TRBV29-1,CSVGRGQIYEQYF
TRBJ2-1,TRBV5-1,CASSTGTSGGFGEQFF
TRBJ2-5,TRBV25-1,CASSDTRTGQETQYF
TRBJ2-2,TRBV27,CASTKWSIVSGTGELFF
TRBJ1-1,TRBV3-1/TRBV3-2,CASSQPRGGRNTEAFF
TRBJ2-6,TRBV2,CASSVTGVTGANVLTF
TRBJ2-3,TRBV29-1,CSVRIKGADTQYF
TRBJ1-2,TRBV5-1,CASSMRGGLNYGYTF
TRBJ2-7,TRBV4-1,CASSQDPVYEQYF
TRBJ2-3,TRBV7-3,CASSLTGPDTQYF
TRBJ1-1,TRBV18,CASSEQGNTEAFF
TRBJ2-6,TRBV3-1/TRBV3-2,CASIGGTGANVLTF